The rows below give T cell receptor beta chains drawn from one sample of a study of OX40 agonist ivuxolimab in advanced cancers. Measured with immunoSEQ multiplex PCR; TCRdb has only the in-frame clones, and not every one. The sample has 40,000 to 45,000 clones, approximately 86% seen once; the top ten hold 9% to 14%. The material was CD4+ or CD8+ T cells sorted from blood, obtained in a trial of the OX40 agonist ivuxolimab. These TCRs come from an adult with an advanced solid tumor such as melanoma, head and neck, liver or kidney cancer. CDR3s include the opening cysteine and the closing phenylalanine or tryptophan. The D gene is left open where the match is weak. Rows may omit the clone size; those that give it use once, few, many or a size class.

J: TRBJ1-5; D: TRBD1; V: TRBV6-1; size: NA; DNA: TGTGCCAGCAGTCCAAGGGGGACAGGGATTCAGCCCCAGCATTTT; CDR3: CASSPRGTGIQPQHF
J: TRBJ2-1; D: NA; V: TRBV6-5; size: NA; DNA: TGTGCCAGCAGCCCCGGGAGATTGGCCAATGAGCAGTTCTTC; CDR3: CASSPGRLANEQFF
J: TRBJ1-5; D: NA; V: TRBV4-3; size: once; DNA: TGCGCCAGCAGCCAAGATTCCGGGGGAAGGCAGCCCCAGCATTTT; CDR3: CASSQDSGGRQPQHF
J: TRBJ2-3; D: NA; V: TRBV4-2; size: NA; DNA: TGTGCCAGCAGCCAAGTAGCGGCCTATTCCACAGATACGCAGTATTTT; CDR3: CASSQVAAYSTDTQYF
J: TRBJ1-1; D: NA; V: TRBV9; size: NA; DNA: TGTGCCAGCAGCGTAGGGTTGGCGGCTGAAGCTTTCTTT; CDR3: CASSVGLAAEAFF
J: TRBJ1-2; D: TRBD1; V: TRBV15; size: medium-sized; DNA: TGTGCCACCAGCAGCAGGACAGGGAATGGCTACACCTTC; CDR3: CATSSRTGNGYTF
J: TRBJ2-1; D: TRBD2; V: TRBV30; size: few; DNA: TGTGCCTGGAAGGCCCCAGCGGGGGGGAGTGAGCAGTTCTTC; CDR3: CAWKAPAGGSEQFF
J: TRBJ2-2; D: NA; V: TRBV30; size: NA; DNA: TGTGCCTGGAGTGGTGGGCAGGACACCGGGGAGCTGTTTTTT; CDR3: CAWSGGQDTGELFF
J: TRBJ2-3; D: NA; V: TRBV4-1; size: NA; DNA: TGCGCCAGCAGCCAAATGACAGACGGAATATACACAGATACGCAGTATTTT; CDR3: CASSQMTDGIYTDTQYF
J: TRBJ2-5; D: NA; V: TRBV7-8; size: NA; DNA: TGTGCCAGCAGCTTTCAGGGTGGCTACCAAGAGACCCAGTACTTC; CDR3: CASSFQGGYQETQYF
J: TRBJ2-7; D: NA; V: TRBV6-1; size: NA; DNA: TGTGCCAGCAGTGAACGATATATAGCGTTGCAGTACTTC; CDR3: CASSERYIALQYF
J: TRBJ2-3; D: TRBD2; V: TRBV5-1; size: NA; DNA: TGTGCCAGCAGCCCAACACTAGCGGGGGCCACAGATACGCAGTATTTT; CDR3: CASSPTLAGATDTQYF
J: TRBJ2-7; D: NA; V: TRBV18; size: medium-sized; DNA: TGTGCCAGCTCAAGCTCCTACGAGCAGTACTTC; CDR3: CASSSSYEQYF
J: TRBJ1-2; D: NA; V: TRBV5-6; size: NA; DNA: TGTGCCAGCAGCTTGGGAGGGGACTATGGCTACACCTTC; CDR3: CASSLGGDYGYTF
J: TRBJ1-3; D: NA; V: TRBV6-1; size: NA; DNA: TGTGCCAGCAGTCTGGACAGTTCGGGAAACACCATATATTTT; CDR3: CASSLDSSGNTIYF
J: TRBJ1-2; D: NA; V: TRBV10-3; size: NA; DNA: TGTGCCATCAGTGAGCGTAATGAGGGTGGCTATGGCTACACCTTC; CDR3: CAISERNEGGYGYTF
J: TRBJ2-1; D: TRBD2; V: TRBV28; size: NA; DNA: TGTGCCAGCAGTTTCCGCGGCAGCGGGAGGCCTGAGCAGTTCTTC; CDR3: CASSFRGSGRPEQFF
J: TRBJ1-1; D: TRBD1; V: TRBV6-5; size: NA; DNA: TGTGCCAGCAGTTACTCACAGATAGGACAGGGCTATGAAGCTTTCTTT; CDR3: CASSYSQIGQGYEAFF
J: TRBJ2-6; D: TRBD2; V: TRBV9; size: once; DNA: TGTGCCAGCAGCGTACCGGGACTAGCGGGAGGGCTAAACGTCCTGACTTTC; CDR3: CASSVPGLAGGLNVLTF
J: TRBJ1-5; D: TRBD1; V: TRBV6-1; size: NA; DNA: TGTGCCAGCAGTGGAAGGACAGGGGTCGGCAATCAGCCCCAGCATTTT; CDR3: CASSGRTGVGNQPQHF
J: TRBJ1-1; D: TRBD1; V: TRBV7-8; size: NA; DNA: TGTGCCAGCAGCTCGCCCCGGACAGGGAGGCGGACCATGAACACTGAAGCTTTCTTT; CDR3: CASSSPRTGRRTMNTEAFF
J: TRBJ2-7; D: NA; V: TRBV5-6; size: NA; DNA: TGTGCCAGCAGCTATCCGGGGCCTAGGGAGCAGTACTTC; CDR3: CASSYPGPREQYF
J: TRBJ2-1; D: TRBD2; V: TRBV4-1; size: NA; DNA: TGCGCCAGCAGCCGGACTAGCGGACCTCCCGGTGAGCAGTTCTTC; CDR3: CASSRTSGPPGEQFF
J: TRBJ2-5; D: TRBD2; V: TRBV4-1; size: NA; DNA: TGCGCCAGCAGCCAAGTGATTGTAACTAGCGGGAGTTGGGAGACCCAGTACTTC; CDR3: CASSQVIVTSGSWETQYF
J: TRBJ1-4; D: NA; V: TRBV6-5; size: NA; DNA: TGTGCCAGCAACACGGGGGGGGCCACTGAAAAACTGTTTTTT; CDR3: CASNTGGATEKLFF
J: TRBJ2-1; D: TRBD2; V: TRBV15; size: NA; DNA: TGTGCCACCAGCAGATACACTAGCGGGAGCGACGATGAGCAGTTCTTC; CDR3: CATSRYTSGSDDEQFF
J: TRBJ2-7; D: TRBD2; V: TRBV7-2; size: medium-sized; DNA: TGTGCCAGCAGCTTAGTCTCGGGGGGTCTGAACGAGCAGTACTTC; CDR3: CASSLVSGGLNEQYF
J: TRBJ1-6; D: TRBD1; V: TRBV2; size: NA; DNA: TGTGCCAGCGCCGGGACAGGGGACTATAATTCACCCCTCCACTTT; CDR3: CASAGTGDYNSPLHF
J: TRBJ2-3; D: TRBD2; V: TRBV5-1; size: NA; DNA: TGCGCCAGCAGCGACGGACTAGCGGGGGGCACAGATACGCAGTATTTT; CDR3: CASSDGLAGGTDTQYF
J: TRBJ1-2; D: NA; V: TRBV19; size: NA; DNA: TGTGCCAGTAGTATAGATCCACCCAGGACATCCTATGGCTACACCTTC; CDR3: CASSIDPPRTSYGYTF
J: TRBJ2-7; D: TRBD2; V: TRBV6-6; size: NA; DNA: TGTGCCAGCAGCTTCCTAGCGGGCGAAAATTACGAGCAGTACTTC; CDR3: CASSFLAGENYEQYF
J: TRBJ1-1; D: NA; V: TRBV5-1; size: once; DNA: TGCGCCAGCAGCCAGAGGACAGAACTGAACACTGAAGCTTTCTTT; CDR3: CASSQRTELNTEAFF
J: TRBJ2-1; D: NA; V: TRBV29-1; size: NA; DNA: TGCAGCGTTGATGGCGGAGTAATCAATGAGCAGTTCTTC; CDR3: CSVDGGVINEQFF
J: TRBJ2-1; D: NA; V: TRBV7-9; size: NA; DNA: TGTGCCACCAGCCTAGGCGGGAATGAGCAGTTCTTC; CDR3: CATSLGGNEQFF
J: TRBJ2-3; D: NA; V: TRBV20-1; size: NA; DNA: TGCAGTGCACCGGATGGGTATACGCAGTATTTT; CDR3: CSAPDGYTQYF
J: TRBJ2-3; D: TRBD2; V: TRBV9; size: once; DNA: TGTGCCAGCAGCGAGGGACTAGCGAGTATCACAGATACGCAGTATTTT; CDR3: CASSEGLASITDTQYF
J: TRBJ2-3; D: NA; V: TRBV7-6; size: once; DNA: TGTGCCAGCAGCTTTACCCCCGTGGGGACAGATACGCAGTATTTT; CDR3: CASSFTPVGTDTQYF